Listed below are T cell receptor beta chains from one sample, sequenced in a study of shared clonotypes between healthy human individuals. Produced via immunoSEQ multiplex PCR; TCRdb's table is partial and in-frame only. The table includes a few million clones, 90% to 95% detected once. The sequenced sample consisted of naive CD8+ T cells from PBMCs. The source is a man in his late teens or twenties in good health. Some clones in this sample may be carry-over from other donors' samples. Both conserved end residues are part of each CDR3. A D gene is named only where the DNA matches it firmly. The listing skips clone size in some rows; elsewhere it reads once, few, many or a size class.

size: NA; V: TRBV4-3; J: TRBJ2-1; D: NA; CDR3: CASSQDSPVASSYNEQFF; DNA: TGCGCCAGCAGCCAAGATTCTCCAGTAGCGAGCTCCTACAATGAGCAGTTCTTC
size: NA; V: TRBV27; J: TRBJ1-2; D: NA; CDR3: CASSFGRTYGYTF; DNA: TGTGCCAGCAGTTTTGGGCGGACCTATGGCTACACCTTC
size: NA; V: TRBV6-1; J: TRBJ2-7; D: NA; CDR3: CASSIRDRPYEQYF; DNA: TGTGCCAGCAGCATCCGGGACCGACCCTACGAGCAGTACTTC
size: NA; V: TRBV19; J: TRBJ2-1; D: TRBD2; CDR3: CASSPVAGGFNEQFF; DNA: TGTGCCAGTAGCCCGGTCGCGGGAGGTTTCAATGAGCAGTTCTTC
size: NA; V: TRBV6-6; J: TRBJ1-2; D: NA; CDR3: CASSTQPTGGYTF; DNA: TGTGCCAGCAGTACCCAACCCACAGGGGGCTACACCTTC
size: NA; V: TRBV7-9; J: TRBJ2-2; D: NA; CDR3: CASSSQAGELFF; DNA: TGTGCCAGCAGCTCCCAGGCCGGGGAGCTGTTTTTT
size: once; V: TRBV2; J: TRBJ1-2; D: NA; CDR3: CASSEIVYYGYTF; DNA: TGTGCCAGCAGTGAAATAGTATACTATGGCTACACCTTC
size: NA; V: TRBV28; J: TRBJ2-1; D: NA; CDR3: CASSFRTAGNEQFF; DNA: TGTGCCAGCAGTTTTCGGACAGCGGGAAATGAGCAGTTCTTC
size: NA; V: TRBV27; J: TRBJ2-5; D: NA; CDR3: CASSLSPGTAQETQYF; DNA: TGTGCCAGCAGTTTATCTCCCGGGACGGCACAAGAGACCCAGTACTTC
size: NA; V: TRBV29-1; J: TRBJ2-1; D: NA; CDR3: CSVALGNNEQFF; DNA: TGCAGCGTCGCACTAGGAAACAATGAGCAGTTCTTC
size: NA; V: TRBV28; J: TRBJ2-7; D: TRBD2; CDR3: CASSPTSGGQNF; DNA: TGTGCCAGCAGTCCCACTAGCGGGGGACAGAACTTC
size: NA; V: TRBV5-4; J: TRBJ2-1; D: NA; CDR3: CASSLGQMYNEQFF; DNA: TGTGCCAGCAGCTTAGGACAGATGTACAATGAGCAGTTCTTC
size: NA; V: TRBV15; J: TRBJ1-3; D: NA; CDR3: CATSPPGNTIYF; DNA: TGTGCCACCAGCCCCCCTGGAAACACCATATATTTT
size: NA; V: TRBV27; J: TRBJ2-1; D: NA; CDR3: CASSLSRAGNEQFF; DNA: TGTGCCAGCAGTTTATCCCGCGCTGGGAATGAGCAGTTCTTC
size: NA; V: TRBV9; J: TRBJ2-4; D: TRBD1; CDR3: CASSAGTAKNIQYF; DNA: TGTGCCAGCAGCGCCGGGACAGCTAAAAACATTCAGTACTTC
size: NA; V: TRBV15; J: TRBJ2-4; D: TRBD1; CDR3: CATSPSRDRENIQYF; DNA: TGTGCCACCAGCCCCAGCCGGGACAGAGAAAACATTCAGTACTTC
size: NA; V: TRBV10-3; J: TRBJ2-1; D: TRBD2; CDR3: CATLYTRRTSPYNEQFF; DNA: TGTGCCACCTTATATACCAGAAGGACTAGCCCCTACAATGAGCAGTTCTTC
size: NA; V: TRBV7-6; J: TRBJ1-4; D: TRBD1; CDR3: CASSPGTATNEKLFF; DNA: TGTGCCAGCAGCCCCGGGACAGCAACAAATGAAAAACTGTTTTTT
size: once; V: TRBV7-9; J: TRBJ2-7; D: TRBD1; CDR3: CASSSTWTGPNEQYF; DNA: TGTGCCAGCAGCTCCACTTGGACAGGCCCCAACGAGCAGTACTTC
size: few; V: TRBV18; J: TRBJ1-5; D: NA; CDR3: CASSLGPRGNQPQHF; DNA: TGTGCCAGCTCACTTGGGCCCAGGGGCAATCAGCCCCAGCATTTT
size: few; V: TRBV5-6; J: TRBJ2-7; D: NA; CDR3: CASSHPMGESYYEQYF; DNA: TGTGCCAGCAGCCACCCGATGGGGGAATCTTACTACGAGCAGTACTTC
size: NA; V: TRBV5-5; J: TRBJ2-1; D: TRBD1; CDR3: CASSLFPGQYNEQFF; DNA: TGTGCCAGCAGCTTATTTCCGGGACAGTACAATGAGCAGTTCTTC
size: NA; V: TRBV28; J: TRBJ1-5; D: TRBD1; CDR3: CASSPGGPYSNQPQHF; DNA: TGTGCCAGCAGTCCAGGGGGTCCTTATAGCAATCAGCCCCAGCATTTT
size: NA; V: TRBV19; J: TRBJ2-3; D: NA; CDR3: CASSIGRGSGTDTQYF; DNA: TGTGCCAGTAGTATAGGAAGAGGGAGCGGCACAGATACGCAGTATTTT
size: NA; V: TRBV7-9; J: TRBJ1-4; D: NA; CDR3: CASSLFGGPATNEKLFF; DNA: TGTGCCAGCAGCTTATTCGGGGGGCCCGCAACTAATGAAAAACTGTTTTTT
size: NA; V: TRBV6-5; J: TRBJ2-7; D: NA; CDR3: CASSYGAAGYEQYF; DNA: TGTGCCAGCAGTTACGGGGCGGCGGGTTACGAGCAGTACTTC
size: NA; V: TRBV25-1; J: TRBJ1-4; D: NA; CDR3: CASSELKEEAEKLFF; DNA: TGTGCCAGCAGTGAATTGAAGGAGGAGGCTGAAAAACTGTTTTTT
size: NA; V: TRBV28; J: TRBJ1-5; D: NA; CDR3: CASTLRGLYQPQHF; DNA: TGTGCCAGCACCCTCCGGGGGTTGTATCAGCCCCAGCATTTT
size: NA; V: TRBV7-3; J: TRBJ2-5; D: TRBD1; CDR3: CASSSGQGPLETQYF; DNA: TGTGCCAGCAGCTCTGGACAGGGCCCCCTAGAGACCCAGTACTTC
size: NA; V: TRBV5-1; J: TRBJ2-3; D: TRBD1; CDR3: CASTRGQGVTDTQYF; DNA: TGCGCCAGCACCAGGGGACAGGGGGTGACAGATACGCAGTATTTT
size: NA; V: TRBV6-4; J: TRBJ2-2; D: TRBD2; CDR3: CASSHTGLARGGELFF; DNA: TGTGCCAGCAGTCACACGGGACTAGCCAGAGGCGGGGAGCTGTTTTTT
size: NA; V: TRBV18; J: TRBJ2-6; D: NA; CDR3: CASSLKTQRISSGANVLTF; DNA: TGTGCCAGCTCACTAAAGACCCAACGCATCTCCTCTGGGGCCAACGTCCTGACTTTC
size: NA; V: TRBV6-1; J: TRBJ2-7; D: TRBD2; CDR3: CASFGLASGYEQYF; DNA: TGTGCCAGTTTCGGACTAGCGAGTGGCTACGAGCAGTACTTC
size: NA; V: TRBV10-3; J: TRBJ1-2; D: NA; CDR3: CAISEGRVGGYTF; DNA: TGTGCCATCAGTGAAGGGAGGGTGGGTGGCTACACCTTC
size: NA; V: TRBV27; J: TRBJ1-5; D: TRBD1; CDR3: CASSLGTGTQPQHF; DNA: TGTGCCAGCAGTTTGGGGACAGGAACCCAGCCCCAGCATTTT
size: NA; V: TRBV5-1; J: TRBJ2-7; D: NA; CDR3: CASSLVGAAYEQYF; DNA: TGCGCCAGCAGCTTGGTTGGGGCCGCCTACGAGCAGTACTTC
size: NA; V: TRBV6-5; J: TRBJ1-1; D: NA; CDR3: CASRLRGYTEAFF; DNA: TGTGCCAGCCGACTACGAGGTTACACTGAAGCTTTCTTT
size: once; V: TRBV6-5; J: TRBJ2-7; D: NA; CDR3: CASSYGIPGEEYEQYF; DNA: TGTGCCAGCAGTTACGGAATTCCGGGAGAGGAATACGAGCAGTACTTC
size: NA; V: TRBV6-1; J: TRBJ1-1; D: NA; CDR3: CAITGRGTLNTEAFF; DNA: TGTGCCATCACGGGACGGGGGACGTTGAACACTGAAGCTTTCTTT
size: NA; V: TRBV21-1; J: TRBJ2-2; D: NA; CDR3: CASSRTGTNTGELFF; DNA: TGTGCCAGCAGCAGGACAGGGACCAACACCGGGGAGCTGTTTTTT
size: NA; V: TRBV7-9; J: TRBJ2-5; D: NA; CDR3: CASSLGRTKETQYF; DNA: TGTGCCAGCAGCTTAGGTAGAACAAAAGAGACCCAGTACTTC
size: once; V: TRBV25-1; J: TRBJ2-7; D: NA; CDR3: CASGRLVRDEQYF; DNA: TGTGCCAGCGGGAGACTCGTCAGGGACGAGCAGTACTTC
size: NA; V: TRBV11-3; J: TRBJ2-7; D: NA; CDR3: CASSIGEAAEQYF; DNA: TGTGCCAGCAGCATCGGAGAGGCTGCCGAGCAGTACTTC
size: NA; V: TRBV4-3; J: TRBJ2-3; D: NA; CDR3: CASSQAVGADTQYF; DNA: TGCGCCAGCAGCCAGGCCGTGGGAGCAGATACGCAGTATTTT
size: NA; V: TRBV7-8; J: TRBJ2-1; D: TRBD2; CDR3: CASSQGLAGANEQFF; DNA: TGTGCCAGCAGCCAGGGACTAGCGGGAGCCAATGAGCAGTTCTTC
size: NA; V: TRBV9; J: TRBJ1-2; D: NA; CDR3: CASSGTVNYGYTF; DNA: TGTGCCAGCAGCGGGACAGTGAACTATGGCTACACCTTC